Listed below are T cell receptor beta chains from one sample, sequenced in a study of OX40 agonist ivuxolimab in advanced cancers. The repertoire was sequenced with immunoSEQ multiplex PCR; TCRdb's copy has only in-frame clones and lacks some. The repertoire holds about 50,000 clones, with 80% to 85% as singletons. This specimen was CD4+ or CD8+ T cells sorted from blood, taken in a trial of the OX40 agonist ivuxolimab. These receptor sequences come from an adult with an advanced solid tumor such as melanoma, head and neck, liver or kidney cancer. Each CDR3 is given with its conserved first and last residue. The D gene is left open where the match is weak. Rows give clone size only sometimes, using once, few, many, or a class for an expanded clone.

J gene,D gene,clone size,V gene,CDR3 DNA,CDR3 protein
TRBJ1-6,TRBD1,-,TRBV2,TGTGCCAGCAGGGCCCGGACAGGGGCCATAACCCTCCACTTT,CASRARTGAITLHF
TRBJ2-2,-,-,TRBV7-2,TGTGCCAGCAGCCTCCAGGGGCAGGCGAACACCGGGGAGCTGTTTTTT,CASSLQGQANTGELFF
TRBJ2-1,TRBD2,-,TRBV6-4,TGTGCCAGCAGTGTCCTAGCGGGGCTTGAGGGTGAGCAGTTCTTC,CASSVLAGLEGEQFF
TRBJ1-4,TRBD1,-,TRBV6-6,TGTGCCAGCAGTTTGACAGGGTCAACTAATGAAAAACTGTTTTTT,CASSLTGSTNEKLFF
TRBJ2-3,-,-,TRBV11-2,TGTGCCAGCAGCTTAGATCAGGGGTCCACAGATACGCAGTATTTT,CASSLDQGSTDTQYF
TRBJ1-2,-,-,TRBV19,TGTGCCAGTAGTATAGCTCCGAACTCCCTATCTGGCTACACCTTC,CASSIAPNSLSGYTF
TRBJ2-7,TRBD1,-,TRBV5-6,TGTGCCAGCAGCTTTGGGGGACAGGGGGCCCGCGAGCAGTACTTC,CASSFGGQGAREQYF
TRBJ1-2,TRBD1,-,TRBV16,TGTGCCAGCAGCCCACAGGGGACCCCTAACTATGGCTACACCTTC,CASSPQGTPNYGYTF
TRBJ2-7,-,-,TRBV19,TGTGCCAGTAGTTCCCGGTTGTACGAGCAGTACTTC,CASSSRLYEQYF
TRBJ1-2,TRBD1,few,TRBV27,TGTGCCAGCAAGAACTCTTGGACAGGGGGTGCTAACTATGGCTACACCTTC,CASKNSWTGGANYGYTF
TRBJ1-2,TRBD1,-,TRBV19,TGTGCCAGTACCACGGGACAGCGGGGCTACACCTTC,CASTTGQRGYTF
TRBJ2-2,TRBD1,once,TRBV5-6,TGTGCCAGCAGCCTGGGGGACAGAGCCACCGGGGAGCTGTTTTTT,CASSLGDRATGELFF
TRBJ2-1,TRBD1,-,TRBV19,TGTGCCAGTAGTAGGACAGGGGTTGGTGAGCAGTTCTTC,CASSRTGVGEQFF
TRBJ2-5,TRBD1,-,TRBV5-1,TGCGCCAGCAGGGGACAGGGAGCGTTCCAAGAGACCCAGTACTTC,CASRGQGAFQETQYF
TRBJ2-7,-,-,TRBV5-8,TGTGCCAGCAGCCCAATGAGCAAGTACTTC,CASSPMSKYF
TRBJ1-6,TRBD1,-,TRBV7-8,TGTGCCAGCAGCTTAGCCGGCCGGGACAGGGGCCCACCCCTCCACTTT,CASSLAGRDRGPPLHF
TRBJ1-1,-,-,TRBV28,TGTGCCAGCAGCCCGCCCGGGAGTTCTCATACTGAAGCTTTCTTT,CASSPPGSSHTEAFF
TRBJ2-7,-,-,TRBV4-2,TGTGCCAGCAGCCAAGATCTTGGGACGGAGCAGTACTTC,CASSQDLGTEQYF
TRBJ1-5,-,-,TRBV2,TGTGCCAGCAGTGGAGGGGGGGGGCTCCCAAATCAGCCCCAGCATTTT,CASSGGGGLPNQPQHF
TRBJ2-6,-,once,TRBV5-7,TGTGCCAGCCTGTGCGTACAAAGTCGGGCCAACGTCCTGACTTTC,CASLCVQSRANVLTF
TRBJ2-4,TRBD2,-,TRBV5-6,TGTGCCAGCAGCCCGGGGACTAGGGGGGCCAAAAACATTCAGTACTTC,CASSPGTRGAKNIQYF
TRBJ2-2,-,-,TRBV5-1,TGCGCCAGCAGCTTGGAGAATGCAGGGAACACCGGGGAGCTGTTTTTT,CASSLENAGNTGELFF
TRBJ1-2,-,-,TRBV4-2,TGTGCCAGCAGCCAAGATTCAGGGCTTCGTGGCTACACCTTC,CASSQDSGLRGYTF
TRBJ1-3,-,-,TRBV5-1,TGCGCCAGCGGGGACGGACACTCTGGAAACACCATATATTTT,CASGDGHSGNTIYF
TRBJ2-5,-,-,TRBV6-1,TGTGCCAGCAGTGAACTAGGGGGGACCCAGTACTTC,CASSELGGTQYF
TRBJ2-1,-,-,TRBV15,TGTGCCACCAGCAGAGATCCATGGGTACAGGAGTACAATGAGCAGTTCTTC,CATSRDPWVQEYNEQFF
TRBJ1-1,TRBD1,-,TRBV5-5,TGTGCCAGCAGCTTGTTGGGGACAGGGCCCACTGAAGCTTTCTTT,CASSLLGTGPTEAFF
TRBJ2-2,-,once,TRBV7-3,TGTGCCAGCAGCACCTCCACCGGGGAGCTGTTTTTT,CASSTSTGELFF
TRBJ2-3,TRBD2,-,TRBV4-1,TGCGCCAGCAGCCTCCCGAAGACTAGCGGGGGGGCGATTCGATCAGATACGCAGTATTTT,CASSLPKTSGGAIRSDTQYF